A selection of T cell receptor beta chains follows, all from one sample in a study of radiation and T cells in renal cell carcinoma. Profiling relied on immunoSEQ multiplex PCR, and the TCRdb table lists in-frame clones only, not all of them. Seen here are around 80,000 clones, 82% observed once, and the top ten hold 5.5% to 7.5%. The starting material was blood, obtained from a patient whose treatment included radiotherapy and nephrectomy. The receptors here all came from a man aged 60 to 69 with renal cell carcinoma. CDR3s include the opening cysteine and the closing phenylalanine or tryptophan. The order of the fields is V gene, clone size, J gene, D gene, CDR3 DNA, CDR3 protein. D genes are given only for firm matches. Expanded clones are given a class, and other clones once, few, many or no size at all.

v_call: TRBV27; clone_size: -; j_call: TRBJ1-2; d_call: -; cdr3_nt: TGTGCCAGCAGTTCTACAGACAATAACTATGGCTACACCTTC; cdr3_aa: CASSSTDNNYGYTF
v_call: TRBV28; clone_size: -; j_call: TRBJ2-1; d_call: TRBD2; cdr3_nt: TGTGCCAGCAGTATGATGGGACTAGCGGAAGGTCGTGGTTACAATGAGCAGTTCTTC; cdr3_aa: CASSMMGLAEGRGYNEQFF
v_call: TRBV5-4; clone_size: once; j_call: TRBJ2-5; d_call: -; cdr3_nt: TGTGCCAGCAGCTTGGATAGGGAAGAGACCCAGTACTTC; cdr3_aa: CASSLDREETQYF
v_call: TRBV27; clone_size: -; j_call: TRBJ2-2; d_call: TRBD2; cdr3_nt: TGTGCCAGCAGTTTTTGGGCTTGGACTAGCGGGAGCCGTGACACCGGGGAGCTGTTTTTT; cdr3_aa: CASSFWAWTSGSRDTGELFF
v_call: TRBV18; clone_size: -; j_call: TRBJ2-3; d_call: -; cdr3_nt: TGTGCCAGCTCATCTGACAGGTTTAGCACAGATACGCAGTATTTT; cdr3_aa: CASSSDRFSTDTQYF
v_call: TRBV4-3; clone_size: -; j_call: TRBJ1-4; d_call: -; cdr3_nt: TGCGCCAGCAGCCAAGATACAGGGTGGGGTATGGGTGAAAAACTGTTTTTT; cdr3_aa: CASSQDTGWGMGEKLFF
v_call: TRBV5-1; clone_size: -; j_call: TRBJ2-5; d_call: TRBD1; cdr3_nt: TGCGCCAGCAGCTACAGGGGAGAGACCCAGTACTTC; cdr3_aa: CASSYRGETQYF
v_call: TRBV6-5; clone_size: -; j_call: TRBJ1-4; d_call: -; cdr3_nt: TGTGCCAGCAGTCGAACTTGGGAGGAAAAACTGTTTTTT; cdr3_aa: CASSRTWEEKLFF
v_call: TRBV4-1; clone_size: once; j_call: TRBJ1-4; d_call: -; cdr3_nt: TGCGCCAGCAGCCAAGATCTCCGGAAAACTAATGAAAAACTGTTTTTT; cdr3_aa: CASSQDLRKTNEKLFF
v_call: TRBV27; clone_size: -; j_call: TRBJ2-7; d_call: TRBD2; cdr3_nt: TGTGCCAGCAGTGGACCTAGCGGTTTCTACGAGCAGTACTTC; cdr3_aa: CASSGPSGFYEQYF
v_call: TRBV5-1; clone_size: -; j_call: TRBJ2-3; d_call: -; cdr3_nt: TGCGCCAGCGGCAGGGGAGATACGCAGTATTTT; cdr3_aa: CASGRGDTQYF
v_call: TRBV9; clone_size: -; j_call: TRBJ1-1; d_call: TRBD1; cdr3_nt: TGTGCCAGCAGCGTGGGACAGGGAACTGAAGCTTTCTTT; cdr3_aa: CASSVGQGTEAFF
v_call: TRBV2; clone_size: -; j_call: TRBJ2-5; d_call: TRBD2; cdr3_nt: TGTGCCAGCAGTGAAGAGGTTTGGGCTAGCGGGAAAGAGACCCAGTACTTC; cdr3_aa: CASSEEVWASGKETQYF
v_call: TRBV21-1; clone_size: -; j_call: TRBJ2-5; d_call: -; cdr3_nt: TGTGCCAGCAGCCGACGTTACAGGGGGCAGGAGACCCAGTACTTC; cdr3_aa: CASSRRYRGQETQYF
v_call: TRBV15; clone_size: few; j_call: TRBJ2-3; d_call: TRBD1; cdr3_nt: TGTGCCACCAGCAGAGACCGGACAGGGGGCGGGTCAGATACGCAGTATTTT; cdr3_aa: CATSRDRTGGGSDTQYF
v_call: TRBV5-6; clone_size: few; j_call: TRBJ2-5; d_call: TRBD1; cdr3_nt: TGTGCCAGCAGCTTGCCGGGACAGGGGGAAAGATCGGGGACCCAGTACTTC; cdr3_aa: CASSLPGQGERSGTQYF
v_call: TRBV18; clone_size: -; j_call: TRBJ1-3; d_call: -; cdr3_nt: TGTGCCAGCTCACCAGGAGGGGGAGGAAACACCATATATTTT; cdr3_aa: CASSPGGGGNTIYF
v_call: TRBV19; clone_size: few; j_call: TRBJ1-5; d_call: -; cdr3_nt: TGTGCCAGTAGCGGGGGACCCAATCAGCCCCAGCATTTT; cdr3_aa: CASSGGPNQPQHF
v_call: TRBV2; clone_size: -; j_call: TRBJ2-3; d_call: -; cdr3_nt: TGTGCCAGCAGGACGACTACCGGCACAGATACGCAGTATTTT; cdr3_aa: CASRTTTGTDTQYF
v_call: TRBV6-5; clone_size: -; j_call: TRBJ1-2; d_call: -; cdr3_nt: TGTGCCAGCAGACCGGGACACCAATATTATGGCTACACCTTC; cdr3_aa: CASRPGHQYYGYTF
v_call: TRBV11-2; clone_size: -; j_call: TRBJ2-7; d_call: TRBD2; cdr3_nt: TGTGCCAGCAGCCCACCGGGACTAGCGGGAGTTTACGAGCAGTACTTC; cdr3_aa: CASSPPGLAGVYEQYF
v_call: TRBV25-1; clone_size: -; j_call: TRBJ2-5; d_call: -; cdr3_nt: TGTGCCAGCAGTGCTTCGGGATCCCGGGGGACCCAGTACTTC; cdr3_aa: CASSASGSRGTQYF
v_call: TRBV30; clone_size: few; j_call: TRBJ1-1; d_call: -; cdr3_nt: TGTGCCTGGAGTGTACGGGGGAACACTGAAGCTTTCTTT; cdr3_aa: CAWSVRGNTEAFF
v_call: TRBV28; clone_size: -; j_call: TRBJ2-7; d_call: TRBD2; cdr3_nt: TGTGCCAGCAGACAAGCGGGAAGCTACGAGCAGTACTTC; cdr3_aa: CASRQAGSYEQYF
v_call: TRBV2; clone_size: -; j_call: TRBJ2-1; d_call: TRBD2; cdr3_nt: TGTGCCAGCAGGGCAACTAGCGGGCGGAACAATGAGCAGTTCTTC; cdr3_aa: CASRATSGRNNEQFF
v_call: TRBV19; clone_size: -; j_call: TRBJ1-1; d_call: TRBD1; cdr3_nt: TGTGCCAGTAGTTCGGTCAGGGGGTTCACTGAAGCTTTCTTT; cdr3_aa: CASSSVRGFTEAFF
v_call: TRBV5-8; clone_size: -; j_call: TRBJ1-3; d_call: -; cdr3_nt: TGTGCCAGCAGCTTGGGAAGCTCGACTGGAAACACCATATATTTT; cdr3_aa: CASSLGSSTGNTIYF
v_call: TRBV5-1; clone_size: -; j_call: TRBJ2-7; d_call: TRBD2; cdr3_nt: TGCGCCAGCAGCCCCGGGGTAGCGGGAGACGAGCAGTACTTC; cdr3_aa: CASSPGVAGDEQYF
v_call: TRBV7-2; clone_size: -; j_call: TRBJ1-3; d_call: -; cdr3_nt: TGTGCCAGCAGCGCCTCCACCTCTGGAAACACCATATATTTT; cdr3_aa: CASSASTSGNTIYF
v_call: TRBV19; clone_size: -; j_call: TRBJ1-4; d_call: -; cdr3_nt: TGTGCCAGTAGCCCCCTGGGGGTTGGTGAAAAACTGTTTTTT; cdr3_aa: CASSPLGVGEKLFF
v_call: TRBV27; clone_size: -; j_call: TRBJ1-5; d_call: TRBD1; cdr3_nt: TGTGCCAGCAGTTCCTTAGGGGGCGGACAGCCCCAGCATTTT; cdr3_aa: CASSSLGGGQPQHF
v_call: TRBV5-1; clone_size: -; j_call: TRBJ2-5; d_call: -; cdr3_nt: TGCGCCAGCAGCCAGGGACATTACGAAGAGACCCAGTACTTC; cdr3_aa: CASSQGHYEETQYF
v_call: TRBV5-1; clone_size: few; j_call: TRBJ2-1; d_call: TRBD2; cdr3_nt: TGCGCCAGCAGCTTACTAGCGGGGTCCTCCTACAATGAGCAGTTCTTC; cdr3_aa: CASSLLAGSSYNEQFF
v_call: TRBV4-1; clone_size: -; j_call: TRBJ2-1; d_call: -; cdr3_nt: TGCGCCAGCAGCCAAGAATCTGAGAGCTCCTACAATGAGCAGTTCTTC; cdr3_aa: CASSQESESSYNEQFF
v_call: TRBV29-1; clone_size: -; j_call: TRBJ2-3; d_call: TRBD1; cdr3_nt: TGCAGCGTTGAGTGGACAGGGACAGATACGCAGTATTTT; cdr3_aa: CSVEWTGTDTQYF
v_call: TRBV7-9; clone_size: -; j_call: TRBJ1-2; d_call: -; cdr3_nt: TGTGCCAGCAGCTTTTCGGGGGACTTTGGATTC; cdr3_aa: CASSFSGDFGF
v_call: TRBV11-2; clone_size: -; j_call: TRBJ2-4; d_call: -; cdr3_nt: TGTGCCAGCAGCTTAAGGTCGTCCGCCAGAGCCAAAAACATTCAGTACTTC; cdr3_aa: CASSLRSSARAKNIQYF
v_call: TRBV5-1; clone_size: -; j_call: TRBJ1-3; d_call: TRBD1; cdr3_nt: TGCGCCAGCAGCTACGAACAGGGGAGCTCTGGAAACACCATATATTTT; cdr3_aa: CASSYEQGSSGNTIYF
v_call: TRBV5-1; clone_size: -; j_call: TRBJ2-3; d_call: TRBD1; cdr3_nt: TGCGCCAGCAGCTTAGGGACAGGGAGCGATACGCAGTATTTT; cdr3_aa: CASSLGTGSDTQYF
v_call: TRBV7-9; clone_size: few; j_call: TRBJ2-7; d_call: TRBD1; cdr3_nt: TGTGCCAGCAGCTTACCGGGACAGGGACCTAACGAGCAGTACTTC; cdr3_aa: CASSLPGQGPNEQYF
v_call: TRBV5-1; clone_size: -; j_call: TRBJ2-1; d_call: -; cdr3_nt: TGCGCCAGCAGCTTGCTGGATGAGCAGTTCTTC; cdr3_aa: CASSLLDEQFF
v_call: TRBV14; clone_size: -; j_call: TRBJ2-3; d_call: -; cdr3_nt: TGTGCCAGCAGCTCGAGCGGGTTCCCCCCCGCGGATACGCAGTATTTT; cdr3_aa: CASSSSGFPPADTQYF
v_call: TRBV7-9; clone_size: -; j_call: TRBJ2-5; d_call: -; cdr3_nt: TGTGCCAGCAGCTTATTGCAGGGCGGGGAGACCCAGTACTTC; cdr3_aa: CASSLLQGGETQYF
v_call: TRBV2; clone_size: -; j_call: TRBJ1-5; d_call: -; cdr3_nt: TGTGCCAGCAGCGCGCGGGGATGGAATCAGCCCCAGCATTTT; cdr3_aa: CASSARGWNQPQHF
v_call: TRBV5-5; clone_size: -; j_call: TRBJ2-1; d_call: -; cdr3_nt: TGTGCCAGCAGCTTGGCCTTGGACTACAACTACCACAATGAGCAGTTCTTC; cdr3_aa: CASSLALDYNYHNEQFF
v_call: TRBV10-3; clone_size: once; j_call: TRBJ2-2; d_call: TRBD2; cdr3_nt: TGTGCCCTCAGCAGGGAGGGCACCGGGGAGCTGTTTTTT; cdr3_aa: CALSREGTGELFF
v_call: TRBV2; clone_size: few; j_call: TRBJ1-5; d_call: TRBD1; cdr3_nt: TGTGCCACCAAGGTAGACAGGGGGCTTCGTCAGCCCCAGCATTTT; cdr3_aa: CATKVDRGLRQPQHF
v_call: TRBV7-2; clone_size: -; j_call: TRBJ1-1; d_call: -; cdr3_nt: TGTGCCAGCAGCTTTAGGGTGAACACTGAAGCTTTCTTT; cdr3_aa: CASSFRVNTEAFF
v_call: TRBV19; clone_size: few; j_call: TRBJ2-5; d_call: -; cdr3_nt: TGTGCCAGTAGTATAAACAGAGCCGAGACCCAGTACTTC; cdr3_aa: CASSINRAETQYF
v_call: TRBV7-6; clone_size: -; j_call: TRBJ2-3; d_call: -; cdr3_nt: TGTGCCAGCAGCTATCCCCCTCGAGCGTCTAGCACAGATACGCAGTATTTT; cdr3_aa: CASSYPPRASSTDTQYF
v_call: TRBV18; clone_size: many; j_call: TRBJ2-7; d_call: -; cdr3_nt: TGTGCCAGCTCACCAGAGTCCTACGAGCAGTACTTC; cdr3_aa: CASSPESYEQYF